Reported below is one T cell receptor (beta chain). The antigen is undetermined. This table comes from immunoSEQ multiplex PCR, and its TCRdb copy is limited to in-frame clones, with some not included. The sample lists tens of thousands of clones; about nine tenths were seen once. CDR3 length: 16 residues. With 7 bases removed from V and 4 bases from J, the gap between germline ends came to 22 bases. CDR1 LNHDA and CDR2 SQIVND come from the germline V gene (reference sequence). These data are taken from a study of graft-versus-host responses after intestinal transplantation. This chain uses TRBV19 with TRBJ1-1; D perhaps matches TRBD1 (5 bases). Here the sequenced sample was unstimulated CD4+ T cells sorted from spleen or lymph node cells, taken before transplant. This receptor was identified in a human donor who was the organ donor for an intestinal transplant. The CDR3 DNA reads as TGTGCCAGTACCCTAAAAATGGGGGGGGGTAGCACTGAAGCTTTCTTT. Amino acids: CASTLKMGGGSTEAFF.